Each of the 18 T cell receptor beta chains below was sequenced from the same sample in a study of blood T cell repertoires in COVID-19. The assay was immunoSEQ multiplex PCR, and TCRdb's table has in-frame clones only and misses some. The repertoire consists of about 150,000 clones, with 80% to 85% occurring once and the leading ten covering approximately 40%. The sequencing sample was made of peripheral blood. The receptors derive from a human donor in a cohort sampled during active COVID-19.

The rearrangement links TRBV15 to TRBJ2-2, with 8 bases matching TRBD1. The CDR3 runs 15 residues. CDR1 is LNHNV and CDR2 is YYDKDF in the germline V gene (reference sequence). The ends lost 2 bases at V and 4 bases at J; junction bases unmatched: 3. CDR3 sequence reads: CATSRQGARTGELFF. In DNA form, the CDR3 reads TGTGCCACCAGCAGACAGGGGGCGCGCACCGGGGAGCTGTTTTTT.

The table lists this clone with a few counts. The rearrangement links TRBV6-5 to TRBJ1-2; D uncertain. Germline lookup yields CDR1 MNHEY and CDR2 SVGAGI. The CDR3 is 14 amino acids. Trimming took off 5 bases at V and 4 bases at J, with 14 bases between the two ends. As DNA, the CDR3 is TGTGCCAGCAGTCCCCGGTCGGTATCCTATGGCTACACCTTC. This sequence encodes CASSPRSVSYGYTF.

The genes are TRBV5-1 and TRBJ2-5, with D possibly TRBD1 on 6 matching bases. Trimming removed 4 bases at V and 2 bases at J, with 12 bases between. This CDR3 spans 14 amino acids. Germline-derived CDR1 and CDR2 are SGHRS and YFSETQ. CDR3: CASSDGQPQETQYF. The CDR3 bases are TGCGCCAGCAGCGATGGACAGCCTCAAGAGACCCAGTACTTC.

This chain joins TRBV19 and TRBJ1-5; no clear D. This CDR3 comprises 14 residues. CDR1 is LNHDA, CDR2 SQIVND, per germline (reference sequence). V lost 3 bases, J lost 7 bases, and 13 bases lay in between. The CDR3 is CASSIESARQPQHF. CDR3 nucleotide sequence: TGTGCCAGTAGTATTGAAAGTGCACGGCAGCCCCAGCATTTT.

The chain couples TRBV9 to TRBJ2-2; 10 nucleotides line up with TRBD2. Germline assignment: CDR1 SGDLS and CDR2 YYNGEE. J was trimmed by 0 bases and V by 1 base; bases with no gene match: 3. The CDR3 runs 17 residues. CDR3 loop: CASSVMTSGSNTGELFF. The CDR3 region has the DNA TGTGCCAGCAGCGTAATGACTAGCGGGTCGAACACCGGGGAGCTGTTTTTT.

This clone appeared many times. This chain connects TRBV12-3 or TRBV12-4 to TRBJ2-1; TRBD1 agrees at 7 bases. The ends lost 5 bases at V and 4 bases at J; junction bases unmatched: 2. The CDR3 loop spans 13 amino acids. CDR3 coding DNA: TGTGCCAGCAGTCCGACAGGGTACAATGAGCAGTTCTTC. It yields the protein CASSPTGYNEQFF.

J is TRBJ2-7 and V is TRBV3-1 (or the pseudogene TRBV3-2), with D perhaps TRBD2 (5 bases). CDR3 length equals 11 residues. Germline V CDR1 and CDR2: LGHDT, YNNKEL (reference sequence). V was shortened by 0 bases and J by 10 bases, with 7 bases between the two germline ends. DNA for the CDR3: TGTGCCAGCAGCCAAGAGAGACTACAGTACTTC. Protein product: CASSQERLQYF.

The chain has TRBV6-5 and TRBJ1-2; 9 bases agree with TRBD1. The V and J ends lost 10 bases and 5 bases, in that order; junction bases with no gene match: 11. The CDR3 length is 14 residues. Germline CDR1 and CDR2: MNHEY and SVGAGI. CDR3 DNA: TGTGCCACCTTCCCGGGACAGGGCGGGTATGGCTACACCTTC. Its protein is CATFPGQGGYGYTF.

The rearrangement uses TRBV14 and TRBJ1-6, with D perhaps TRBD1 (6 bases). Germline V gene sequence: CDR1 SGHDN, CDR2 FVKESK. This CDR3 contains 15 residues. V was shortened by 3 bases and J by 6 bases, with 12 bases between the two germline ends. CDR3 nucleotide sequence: TGTGCCAGCAGCCAGTCCCTGGACAGTAATTCACCCCTCCACTTT. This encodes CASSQSLDSNSPLHF.

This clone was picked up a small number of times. CDR3 nucleotides: TGTGCCAGCAGAGCCGGGACAGGGACTTATGGCTACACCTTC. The encoded protein is CASRAGTGTYGYTF. This sequence joins TRBV2 and TRBJ1-2, with 9 bases fitting TRBD1. Germline CDR1 is SNHLY and CDR2 is FYNNEI. V lost 6 bases, J lost 5 bases, and 7 bases stayed unmatched. The CDR3 contains 14 residues.

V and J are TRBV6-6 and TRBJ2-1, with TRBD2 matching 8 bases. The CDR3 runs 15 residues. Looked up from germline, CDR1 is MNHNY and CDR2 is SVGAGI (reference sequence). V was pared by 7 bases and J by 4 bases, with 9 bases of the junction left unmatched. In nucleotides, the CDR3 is TGTGCCAGCACCCCCCGAGCGGGGGCATACAATGAGCAGTTCTTC. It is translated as CASTPRAGAYNEQFF.

CDR3 loop: CASSQTGIANYGYTF. DNA of the CDR3: TGTGCCAGCAGCCAGACAGGGATTGCGAACTATGGCTACACCTTC. V and J are TRBV6-2 or TRBV6-3 and TRBJ1-2, with TRBD1 matching over 7 bases. V was pared by 6 bases and J by 2 bases, with 9 bases of the junction left unmatched. The CDR3 is 15 amino acids. CDR1 is MNHEY, CDR2 SVGEGT, per germline.

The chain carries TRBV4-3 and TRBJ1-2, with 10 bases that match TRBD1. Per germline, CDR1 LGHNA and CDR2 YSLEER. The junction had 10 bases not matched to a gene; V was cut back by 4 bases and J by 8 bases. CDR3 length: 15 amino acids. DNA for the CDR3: TGCGCCAGCAGCCCGGGGACAGGGGCATTCGAAGGCTACACCTTC. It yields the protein CASSPGTGAFEGYTF.

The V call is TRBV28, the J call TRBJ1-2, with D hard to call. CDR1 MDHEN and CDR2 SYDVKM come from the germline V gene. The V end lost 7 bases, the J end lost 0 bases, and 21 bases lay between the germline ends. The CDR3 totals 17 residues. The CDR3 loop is CASNSPGDASPNYGYTF. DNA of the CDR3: TGTGCCAGCAACTCCCCAGGTGACGCTTCTCCTAACTATGGCTACACCTTC.

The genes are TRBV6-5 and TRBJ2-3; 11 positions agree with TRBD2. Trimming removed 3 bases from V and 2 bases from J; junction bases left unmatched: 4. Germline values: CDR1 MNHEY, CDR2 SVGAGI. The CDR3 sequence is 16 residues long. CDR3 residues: CASSYRTSGYTDTQYF. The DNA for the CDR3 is TGTGCCAGCAGTTATAGGACTAGCGGGTACACAGATACGCAGTATTTT.

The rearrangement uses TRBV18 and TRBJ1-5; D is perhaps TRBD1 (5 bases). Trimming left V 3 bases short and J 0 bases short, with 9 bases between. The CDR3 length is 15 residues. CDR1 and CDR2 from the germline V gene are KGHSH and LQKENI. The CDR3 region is CASSPIRDSNQPQHF. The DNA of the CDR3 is TGTGCCAGCTCACCCATCAGGGATAGCAATCAGCCCCAGCATTTT.

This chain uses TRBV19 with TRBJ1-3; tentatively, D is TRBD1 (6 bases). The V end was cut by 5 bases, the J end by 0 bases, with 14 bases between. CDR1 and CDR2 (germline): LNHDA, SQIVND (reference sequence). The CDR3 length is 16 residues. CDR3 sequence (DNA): TGTGCCAGTAGTTCCCAGGGGTCCCGCTCTGGAAACACCATATATTTT. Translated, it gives CASSSQGSRSGNTIYF.

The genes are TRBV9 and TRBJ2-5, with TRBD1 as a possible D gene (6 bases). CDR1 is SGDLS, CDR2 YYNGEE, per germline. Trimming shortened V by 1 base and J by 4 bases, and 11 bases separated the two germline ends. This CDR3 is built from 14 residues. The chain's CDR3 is CASSVSGAGETQYF. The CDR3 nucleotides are TGTGCCAGCAGCGTATCAGGGGCAGGAGAGACCCAGTACTTC.